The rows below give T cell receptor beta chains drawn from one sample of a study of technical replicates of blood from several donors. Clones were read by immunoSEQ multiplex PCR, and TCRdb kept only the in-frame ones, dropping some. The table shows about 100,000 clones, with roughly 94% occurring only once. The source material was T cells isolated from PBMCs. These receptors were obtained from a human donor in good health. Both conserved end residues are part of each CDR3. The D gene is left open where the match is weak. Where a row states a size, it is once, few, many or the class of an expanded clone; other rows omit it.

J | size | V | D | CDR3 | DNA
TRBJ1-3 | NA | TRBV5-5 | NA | CASSLGSSSGNTIYF | TGTGCCAGCAGCTTGGGGTCCAGCTCTGGAAACACCATATATTTT
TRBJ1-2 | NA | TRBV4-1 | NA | CASSHPPQGRNYGYTF | TGCGCCAGCAGCCACCCCCCTCAGGGAAGAAACTATGGCTACACCTTC
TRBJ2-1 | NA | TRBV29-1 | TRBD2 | CSGGGGLAGGSSYNEQFF | TGCAGCGGGGGGGGTGGGCTAGCGGGAGGGAGCTCCTACAATGAGCAGTTCTTC
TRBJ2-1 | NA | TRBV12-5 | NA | CASGLAGEGDGGGQFF | TGTGCTAGTGGTTTGGCAGGCGAAGGGGATGGTGGTGGGCAGTTCTTC
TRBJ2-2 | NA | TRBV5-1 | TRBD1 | CASSIAGGDTGELFF | TGCGCCAGCAGCATAGCAGGGGGTGACACCGGGGAGCTGTTTTTT
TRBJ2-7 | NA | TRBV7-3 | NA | CASSLQGGSYEQYF | TGTGCCAGCAGCTTGCAGGGGGGATCCTACGAGCAGTACTTC
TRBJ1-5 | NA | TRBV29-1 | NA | CSVVAWLGQPQHF | TGCAGCGTTGTAGCGTGGTTAGGGCAGCCCCAGCATTTT
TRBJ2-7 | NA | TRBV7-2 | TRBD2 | CASTPYSLAGEGEQYF | TGTGCCAGCACCCCCTATAGTCTAGCGGGAGAGGGCGAGCAGTACTTC
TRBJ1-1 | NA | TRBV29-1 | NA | CSVVGRYLRQGQIEAFF | TGCAGCGTTGTGGGACGATATCTCAGGCAGGGGCAAATCGAAGCTTTCTTT
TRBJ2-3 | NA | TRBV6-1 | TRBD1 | CASSEAWPGGDTQYF | TGTGCCAGCAGTGAAGCATGGCCAGGGGGAGATACGCAGTATTTT
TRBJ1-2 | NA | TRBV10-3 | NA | CAISESAANYGYTF | TGTGCCATCAGTGAGTCGGCTGCTAACTATGGCTACACCTTC
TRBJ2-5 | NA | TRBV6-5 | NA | CASGDRQGIETQYF | TGTGCCAGCGGCGACCGCCAGGGGATAGAGACCCAGTACTTC
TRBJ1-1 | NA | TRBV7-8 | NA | CASSLVETSTEAFF | TGTGCCAGCAGCTTAGTTGAAACAAGTACTGAAGCTTTCTTT
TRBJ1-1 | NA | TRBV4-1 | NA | CASSVGGNTEAFF | TGCGCCAGCAGCGTAGGGGGGAACACTGAAGCTTTCTTT
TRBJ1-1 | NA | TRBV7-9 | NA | CASSSPLGETEAFF | TGTGCCAGCAGCTCCCCACTAGGCGAGACTGAAGCTTTCTTT
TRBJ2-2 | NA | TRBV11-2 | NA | CASSLQEGTGELFF | TGTGCCAGCAGCTTACAAGAGGGAACCGGGGAGCTGTTTTTT
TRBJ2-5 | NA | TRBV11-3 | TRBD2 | CASSSPLLAGEETQYF | TGTGCCAGCAGCTCCCCCCTACTAGCGGGGGAAGAGACCCAGTACTTC
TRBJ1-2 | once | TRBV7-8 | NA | CASSLGGVGLTYGYTF | TGTGCCAGCAGCTTAGGGGGGGTGGGGTTGACTTATGGCTACACCTTC
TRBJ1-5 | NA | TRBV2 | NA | CASSDEMSFYSNQPQHF | TGTGCCAGCAGTGATGAGATGAGTTTCTATAGCAATCAGCCCCAGCATTTT
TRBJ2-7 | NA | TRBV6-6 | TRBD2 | CASRGLAGYYEQYF | TGTGCCAGCAGGGGCTTAGCGGGGTACTACGAGCAGTACTTC
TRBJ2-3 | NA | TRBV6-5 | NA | CASSYDWVTDTQYF | TGTGCCAGCAGTTACGACTGGGTCACAGATACGCAGTATTTT
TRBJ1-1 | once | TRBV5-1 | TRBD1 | CASSVQGAGAFF | TGCGCCAGCAGCGTACAGGGGGCCGGGGCTTTCTTT
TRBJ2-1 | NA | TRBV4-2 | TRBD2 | CASSPQRDGSYNEQFF | TGTGCCAGCAGCCCACAGCGGGATGGCTCCTACAATGAGCAGTTCTTC
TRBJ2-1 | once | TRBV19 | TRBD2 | CATGRRSGRVLYEQFF | TGTGCCACTGGTCGCAGGAGCGGGAGGGTTTTATATGAGCAGTTCTTC
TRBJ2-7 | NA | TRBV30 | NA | CAWSVGTVEQYF | TGTGCCTGGAGTGTAGGTACAGTCGAGCAGTACTTC